Here is one T cell receptor beta chain with its context. The antigen remains undetermined. Other nucleotide sequences from this sample produce the same CDR3. The data were obtained in a study of shared clonotypes between healthy human individuals. Profiling relied on immunoSEQ multiplex PCR, and the TCRdb table lists in-frame clones only, not all of them. The table has some 2 million clones, 85% to 95% seen once. Naive CD8 cells lacked CD45RO and underwent positive selection for CCR7, leaving out terminally differentiated effector memory CD45RA+ cells. Study-wide points: In general, naive subsets displayed greater estimated richness than memory subsets did.

The sequenced sample was naive CD8+ T cells sorted from blood. The clonotype comes from a man aged 18 to 35 in good health.

CDR3 coding DNA: TGCGCCAGCAGCCAAGATGCGAGGGGCACTGAAGCTTTCTTT. Translation: CASSQDARGTEAFF. The genes are TRBV4-1 and TRBJ1-1; TRBD1 is a possible D gene (5 bases). This CDR3 is built from 14 residues. V was pared by 0 bases and J by 4 bases, with 9 bases between. Germline V lookup: CDR1 MGHRA, CDR2 YSYEKL.